This T cell receptor beta chain was obtained from a study of T-cell reconstitution after alpha-beta-depleted transplantation in children. Trimming took 2 bases from V and 2 from J, leaving 12 bases between them. The CDR3 contains 16 residues. Preparation of the TCRbeta library involved a method that used unique molecular identifiers. MiXCR, applied by TCRdb to the PCR reads, yields one record per CDR3 protein. The sample holds about 78,000 distinct CDR3 sequences, 14% seen once. This clonotype was found a few times. This chain links TRBV12-3 or TRBV12-4 with TRBJ2-2, with a tentative D call TRBD2 (6 bases). Sequenced material: PBMCs, mostly from graft donor cells, taken 180 days after TCRalphabeta/CD19-depleted stem cell transplant. This receptor was taken from a male patient aged 2 to 9 who had a stem cell transplant for acute lymphoblastic leukemia, so the T cells may come from the graft donor. The CDR3 reads CASSLRREKNTGELFF. Here the CDR3 DNA reads TGTGCCAGCAGTTTAAGGAGGGAGAAAAACACCGGGGAGCTGTTTTTT.